This T cell receptor beta chain was sequenced in a study of cytomegalovirus exposure and HLA in healthy donors. Remarks on this clone: The antigen is undetermined.

13 Jbeta primers and 60 Vbeta primers were used for the PCR. Clones were sequenced by immunoSEQ multiplex PCR, and TCRdb holds only the in-frame ones, with some missing. The sample has about 140,000 clones, 65% to 80% seen once. The study, taken as a whole, reports: Sequencing likely produced, as an artifact, a cluster of highly shared sequence variants. The study designated 150 or so TCR beta chains cytomegalovirus-associated.

This clonotype was obtained from a human donor in good health. The sample was PBMCs.

CDR3 loop: CASRSQIRYEQYF. CDR3 sequence (DNA): TGTGCCAGCCGATCACAGATACGGTACGAGCAGTACTTC. V is TRBV6-1 and J is TRBJ2-7, with unresolved D. Germline V gene data show CDR1 as MNHNS and CDR2 as SASEGT. V lost 8 bases to trimming and J lost 4 bases, with 15 bases between them. The CDR3 totals 13 residues.